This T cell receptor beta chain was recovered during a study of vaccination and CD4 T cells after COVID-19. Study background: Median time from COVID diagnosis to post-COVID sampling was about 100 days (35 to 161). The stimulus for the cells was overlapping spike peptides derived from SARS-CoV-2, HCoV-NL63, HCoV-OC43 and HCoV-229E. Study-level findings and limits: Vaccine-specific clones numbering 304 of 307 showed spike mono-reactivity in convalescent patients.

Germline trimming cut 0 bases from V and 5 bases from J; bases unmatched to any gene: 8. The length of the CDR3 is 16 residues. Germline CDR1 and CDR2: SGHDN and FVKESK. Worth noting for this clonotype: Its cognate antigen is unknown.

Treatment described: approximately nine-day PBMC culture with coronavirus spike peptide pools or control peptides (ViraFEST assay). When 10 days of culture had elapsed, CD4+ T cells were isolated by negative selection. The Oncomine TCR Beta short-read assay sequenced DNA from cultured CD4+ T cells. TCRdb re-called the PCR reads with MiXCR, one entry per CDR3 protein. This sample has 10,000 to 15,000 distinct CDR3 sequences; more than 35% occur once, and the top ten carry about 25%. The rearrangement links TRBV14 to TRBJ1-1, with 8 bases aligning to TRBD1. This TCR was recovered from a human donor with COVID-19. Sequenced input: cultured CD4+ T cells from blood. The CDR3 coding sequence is TGTGCCAGCAGCCAAGAGCCTACAGGGGGATGGACTGAAGCTTTCTTT. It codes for CASSQEPTGGWTEAFF.